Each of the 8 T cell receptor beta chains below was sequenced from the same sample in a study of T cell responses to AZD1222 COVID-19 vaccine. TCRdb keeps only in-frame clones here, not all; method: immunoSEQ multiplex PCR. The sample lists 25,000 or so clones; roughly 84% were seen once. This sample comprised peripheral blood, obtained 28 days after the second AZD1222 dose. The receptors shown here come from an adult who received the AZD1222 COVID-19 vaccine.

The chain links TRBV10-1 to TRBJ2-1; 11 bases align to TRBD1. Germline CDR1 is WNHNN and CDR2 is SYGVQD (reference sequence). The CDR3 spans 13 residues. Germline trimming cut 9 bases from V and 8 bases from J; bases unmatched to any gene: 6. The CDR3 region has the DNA TGCGCCAGACGGACAGGGGGCAGAGATGAGCAGTTCTTC. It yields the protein CARRTGGRDEQFF.

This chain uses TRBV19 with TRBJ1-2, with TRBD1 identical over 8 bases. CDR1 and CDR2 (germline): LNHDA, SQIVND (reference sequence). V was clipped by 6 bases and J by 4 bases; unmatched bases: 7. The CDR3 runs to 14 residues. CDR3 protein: CASRDRVKGYGYTF. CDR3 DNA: TGTGCCAGTAGGGACAGGGTAAAGGGCTATGGCTACACCTTC.

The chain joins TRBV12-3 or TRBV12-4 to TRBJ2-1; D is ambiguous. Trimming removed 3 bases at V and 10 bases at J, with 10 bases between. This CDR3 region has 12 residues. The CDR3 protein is CASSFVVSEQFF. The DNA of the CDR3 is TGTGCCAGCAGTTTTGTAGTTAGCGAGCAGTTCTTC.

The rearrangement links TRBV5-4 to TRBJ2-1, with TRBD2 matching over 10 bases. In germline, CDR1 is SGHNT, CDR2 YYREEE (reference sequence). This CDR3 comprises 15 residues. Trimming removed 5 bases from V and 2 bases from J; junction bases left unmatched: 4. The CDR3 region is CASRQAGGAYNEQFF. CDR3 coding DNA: TGTGCCAGCAGGCAAGCGGGAGGGGCCTACAATGAGCAGTTCTTC.

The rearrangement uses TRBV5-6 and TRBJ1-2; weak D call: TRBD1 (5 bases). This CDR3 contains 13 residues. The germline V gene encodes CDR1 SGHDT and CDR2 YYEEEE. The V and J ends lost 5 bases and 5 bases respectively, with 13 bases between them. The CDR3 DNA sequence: TGTGCCAGCAGATCCGGGGCCTTTTATGGCTACACCTTC. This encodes CASRSGAFYGYTF.

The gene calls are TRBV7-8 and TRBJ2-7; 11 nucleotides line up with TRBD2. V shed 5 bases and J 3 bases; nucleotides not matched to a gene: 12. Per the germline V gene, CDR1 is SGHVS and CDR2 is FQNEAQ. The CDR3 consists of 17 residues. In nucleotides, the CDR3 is TGTGCCAGCAGCCCGCCCCTACTAGCGGGAGCTCTCTACGAGCAGTACTTC. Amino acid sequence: CASSPPLLAGALYEQYF.

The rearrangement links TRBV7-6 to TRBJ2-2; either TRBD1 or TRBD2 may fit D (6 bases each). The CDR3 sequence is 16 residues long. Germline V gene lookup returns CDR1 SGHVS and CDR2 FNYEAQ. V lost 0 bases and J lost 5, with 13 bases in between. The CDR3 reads CASSLAGTGRTGELFF. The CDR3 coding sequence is TGTGCCAGCAGCTTAGCGGGCACAGGGAGGACCGGGGAGCTGTTTTTT.

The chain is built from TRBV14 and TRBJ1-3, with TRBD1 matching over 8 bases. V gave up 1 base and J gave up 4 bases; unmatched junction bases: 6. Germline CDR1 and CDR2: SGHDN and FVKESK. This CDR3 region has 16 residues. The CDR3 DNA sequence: TGTGCCAGCAGCCAAGGAGGCAGGGGGCAAGGAAACACCATATATTTT. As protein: CASSQGGRGQGNTIYF.